Following are 14 T cell receptor beta chains from one sample sequenced in a study of cytomegalovirus exposure and HLA in healthy donors. Primers included in the PCR were 60 Vbeta and 13 Jbeta primers. This table comes from immunoSEQ multiplex PCR, and its TCRdb copy is limited to in-frame clones, with some not included. The sample lists more than 90,000 clones, roughly 80% occurring once. Sequencing used PBMCs. The receptors were sampled from a man in his forties in good health and CMV-seropositive.

This clone was seen a single time. The chain carries TRBV19 and TRBJ2-5, with a possible D match to TRBD2 (5 bases). The CDR3 sequence is 14 residues long. Germline V gene lookup returns CDR1 LNHDA and CDR2 SQIVND (reference sequence). Trimming took off 2 bases at V and 1 base at J, with 8 bases between the two ends. The CDR3 loop is CASSITTTQETQYF. In nucleotides, the CDR3 is TGTGCCAGTAGTATAACGACTACCCAAGAGACCCAGTACTTC.

This clone has a single count. This chain joins TRBV27 and TRBJ2-1, with a tentative D call TRBD2 (6 bases). V lost 1 base to trimming and J lost 5 bases, with 12 bases between them. In germline, CDR1 is MNHEY, CDR2 SMNVEV (reference sequence). The CDR3 runs 15 residues. Here the CDR3 reads CASSLLLAGDNEQFF. CDR3 bases: TGTGCCAGCAGTTTATTACTAGCCGGGGACAATGAGCAGTTCTTC.

This sequence joins TRBV27 and TRBJ2-1; D is possibly TRBD1 (5 bases). Trimming removed 5 bases at V and 2 bases at J, with 10 bases between. Per germline, CDR1 MNHEY and CDR2 SMNVEV (reference sequence). This CDR3 region has 14 residues. The CDR3 region is CASSASGTYNEQFF. The CDR3 bases are TGTGCCAGCAGTGCCTCAGGGACCTACAATGAGCAGTTCTTC.

The chain joins TRBV14 to TRBJ2-3; the match to TRBD1 covers 7 bases. V lost 1 base and J lost 1; bases outside the gene matches: 5. This CDR3 has 16 residues. Germline loops: CDR1 SGHDN, CDR2 FVKESK. The CDR3 is CASSQGRQGGTDTQYF. CDR3 bases: TGTGCCAGCAGCCAAGGTAGACAGGGCGGCACAGATACGCAGTATTTT.

In its sample, this clone was seen once. The chain recombines TRBV15 with TRBJ1-4; a weak D match, TRBD1 (5 bases). The CDR3 is 15 amino acids. With 3 bases removed from V and 7 bases from J, the gap between germline ends came to 15 bases. The germline V gene has CDR1 LNHNV and CDR2 YYDKDF (reference sequence). The chain's CDR3 is CATSRGGAKTEKLFF. The CDR3 nucleotides read TGTGCCACCAGCAGGGGGGGAGCTAAGACTGAAAAACTGTTTTTT.

The J gene is TRBJ2-7, the V gene TRBV27; D is possibly TRBD1 (5 bases). The germline CDR1 and CDR2 sequences are MNHEY and SMNVEV (reference sequence). The CDR3 is made up of 13 amino acids. Between the trimmed V and J ends, which lost 5 bases and 0 bases, there was a span of 8 bases. CDR3 sequence: CASSPTASYEQYF. The CDR3 coding sequence is TGTGCCAGCAGTCCGACAGCCTCCTACGAGCAGTACTTC.

The rearrangement uses TRBV7-9 and TRBJ1-6; no reliable D call. CDR3 length equals 14 residues. The germline V and J ends were trimmed by 4 bases and 7 bases, with 11 bases remaining between them. The germline V gene has CDR1 SEHNR and CDR2 FQNEAQ (reference sequence). As DNA, the CDR3 is TGTGCCAGCAGCTCGCACACAGTGAATTCACCCCTCCACTTT. Encoded protein: CASSSHTVNSPLHF.

The CDR3 loop is CASSFSQGLSGANVLTF. In DNA form, the CDR3 reads TGTGCCAGCAGCTTCTCACAGGGGCTCTCTGGGGCCAACGTCCTGACTTTC. J is TRBJ2-6 and V is TRBV5-6; 7 positions match TRBD1. The CDR3 length is 17 residues. CDR1 is SGHDT, CDR2 YYEEEE, per germline. V shed 2 bases, J shed 0 bases, and the junction held 5 bases outside the gene matches. Full variable domain (remainder filled in from reference TRBV5-6 and TRBJ2-6): DAGVTQSPTHLIKTRGQQVTLRCSPKSGHDTVSWYQQALGQGPQFIFQYYEEEERQRGNFPDRFSGHQFPNYSSELNVNALLLGDSALYLCASSFSQGLSGANVLTFGAGSRLTVL.

Points on this clone: An end of the junction does not agree with germline; a read error may underlie this. Other nucleotide sequences in the sample specify the same CDR3. This chain links TRBV5-1 with TRBJ1-5, with TRBD1 matching 8 bases. The CDR3 runs 15 residues. Germline V CDR1 and CDR2: SGHRS, YFSETQ. The CDR3 loop is CASSLEGTGSQPQHF. As DNA, the CDR3 is TGCGCCAGTAGCTTGGAGGGGACAGGAAGTCAGCCCCAGCATTTT.

J is TRBJ2-1 and V is TRBV19; D remains ambiguous. The CDR3 is 16 residues long. Germline V gene sequence: CDR1 LNHDA, CDR2 SQIVND (reference sequence). The ends were cut back, 5 bases at V and 0 bases at J, with 14 bases in the middle. CDR3 in DNA: TGTGCCAGTAGTGCCCAGCGACTTGGCTCCTACAATGAGCAGTTCTTC. Translated, it gives CASSAQRLGSYNEQFF.

This chain uses TRBV13 with TRBJ2-7; TRBD1 aligns across 9 bases. Germline V gene lookup returns CDR1 PRHDT and CDR2 FYEKMQ (reference sequence). The CDR3 is 16 amino acids. V shed 4 bases, J shed 3 bases, and the junction held 10 bases outside the gene matches. CDR3: CASSSRLTGGNYEQYF. The CDR3 nucleotides read TGTGCCAGCAGCTCCCGTCTTACAGGGGGCAACTACGAGCAGTACTTC.

This clone occurred many times. V usage is TRBV7-9 and J usage is TRBJ2-1; D may be TRBD2 (5 bases). V lost 4 bases and J 4 bases, leaving 14 bases between the germline ends. In germline, CDR1 is SEHNR, CDR2 FQNEAQ (reference sequence). The CDR3 loop spans 15 amino acids. For the CDR3, the DNA is TGTGCCAGCAGCTCCCTGCGGGTGGGGTACAATGAGCAGTTCTTC. Translated, it gives CASSSLRVGYNEQFF.

The gene calls are TRBV11-1 and TRBJ2-7; 13 nucleotides align to TRBD2. Germline V CDR1 and CDR2: SGHAT, FQDESV (reference sequence). V lost 5 bases to trimming and J lost 3 bases; unmatched junction nucleotides: 13. The length of the CDR3 is 18 residues. DNA of the CDR3: TGTGCCAGCAGCCTTACTAGCGGGGGGGCCACGTGGAGCTACGAGCAGTACTTC. Encoded protein: CASSLTSGGATWSYEQYF.

This clone was seen only a few times. The rearrangement links TRBV9 to TRBJ2-7; D not certain. CDR3 length: 14 residues. Trimming took off 3 bases at V and 3 bases at J, with 13 bases between the two ends. Germline CDR1 reads SGDLS; CDR2 reads YYNGEE. The CDR3 sequence is CASSADGSYYEQYF. The CDR3 nucleotides are TGTGCCAGCAGCGCCGACGGGTCCTACTACGAGCAGTACTTC.